The clone carrying this TCR beta chain appeared a few times. Germline V CDR1 and CDR2: GTSNPN, SVGIG (reference sequence). This CDR3 is built from 15 residues. The J segment lost 1 base and the V segment lost 3 bases, leaving 2 bases of the junction unmatched. TCRdb re-analysed the RT-PCR reads in MiXCR, keeping a single row per CDR3 protein. The table lists hundreds of thousands of distinct CDR3 sequences, over 12% of them singletons. The receptor's source is a female donor in good health, serving as a healthy control. The rearrangement joins TRBV30 to TRBJ2-2; the match to TRBD2 covers 10 bases. The sequencing sample was made of memory CD4+ T cells from blood. The CDR3 protein is CAWRRLAGNTGELFF. CDR3 in DNA: TGTGCCTGGAGACGACTAGCGGGGAACACCGGGGAGCTGTTTTTT. Complete variable domain (other parts from reference TRBV30 and TRBJ2-2): SQTIHQWPATLVQPVGSPLSLECTVEGTSNPNLYWYRQAAGRGLQLLFYSVGIGQISSEVPQNLSASRPQDRQFILSSKKLLLSDSGFYLCAWRRLAGNTGELFFGEGSRLTVL.